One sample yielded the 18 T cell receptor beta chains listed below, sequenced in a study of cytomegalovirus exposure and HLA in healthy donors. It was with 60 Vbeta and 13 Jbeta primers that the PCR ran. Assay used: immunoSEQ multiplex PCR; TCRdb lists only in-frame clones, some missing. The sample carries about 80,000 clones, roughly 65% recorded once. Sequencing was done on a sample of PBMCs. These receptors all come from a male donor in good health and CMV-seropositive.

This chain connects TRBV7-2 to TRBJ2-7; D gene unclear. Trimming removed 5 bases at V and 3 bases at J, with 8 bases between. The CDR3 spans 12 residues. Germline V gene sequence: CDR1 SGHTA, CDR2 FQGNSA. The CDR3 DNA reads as TGTGCCAGCAGCCGAAACGGCTACGAGCAGTACTTC. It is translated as CASSRNGYEQYF.

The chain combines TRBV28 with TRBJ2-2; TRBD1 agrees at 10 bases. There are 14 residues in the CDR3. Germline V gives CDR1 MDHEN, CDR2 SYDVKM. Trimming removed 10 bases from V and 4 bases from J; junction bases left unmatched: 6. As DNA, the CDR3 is TGTGCCACCTATCGGACAGGGGGCACCGGGGAGCTGTTTTTT. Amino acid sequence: CATYRTGGTGELFF.

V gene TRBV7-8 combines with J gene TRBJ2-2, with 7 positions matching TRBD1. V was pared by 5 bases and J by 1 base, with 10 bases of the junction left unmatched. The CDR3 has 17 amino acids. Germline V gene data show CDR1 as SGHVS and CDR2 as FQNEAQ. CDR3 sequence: CASSLKPGQLNTGELFF. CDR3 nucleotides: TGTGCCAGCAGCCTCAAACCGGGACAGCTGAACACCGGGGAGCTGTTTTTT.

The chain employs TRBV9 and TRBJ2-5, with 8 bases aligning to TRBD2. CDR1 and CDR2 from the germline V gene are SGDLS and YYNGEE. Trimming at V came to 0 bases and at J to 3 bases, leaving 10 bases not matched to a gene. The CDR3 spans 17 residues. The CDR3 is CASSVGSSGGREETQYF. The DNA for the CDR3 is TGTGCCAGCAGCGTAGGGAGCAGCGGGGGAAGGGAAGAGACCCAGTACTTC.

CDR3 sequence reads: CASSEYTLRKKIQYF. The CDR3 nucleotides read TGTGCCAGCAGTGAATATACTCTCCGCAAAAAGATCCAGTACTTC. The rearrangement uses TRBV25-1 and TRBJ2-5; unclear D gene. The germline V gene has CDR1 MGHDK and CDR2 SYGVNS. This CDR3 contains 15 residues. Deletions cut 0 bases from V and 10 bases from J, with 18 bases between.

The CDR3 protein is CASGGTSGSFGTGELFF. The CDR3 nucleotides are TGTGCTAGTGGCGGGACTAGCGGGAGTTTTGGCACCGGGGAGCTGTTTTTT. The chain is built from TRBV12-5 and TRBJ2-2; 14 bases fit TRBD2. The ends lost 6 bases at V and 4 bases at J; junction bases unmatched: 7. This CDR3 has 17 residues. Germline assignment: CDR1 LGHNT and CDR2 FRNRAP. The full variable domain, its missing parts supplied by reference TRBV12-5 and TRBJ2-2, is DARVTQTPRHKVTEMGQEVTMRCQPILGHNTVFWYRQTMMQGLELLAYFRNRAPLDDSGMPKDRFSAEMPDATLATLKIQPSEPRDSAVYFCASGGTSGSFGTGELFFGEGSRLTVL.

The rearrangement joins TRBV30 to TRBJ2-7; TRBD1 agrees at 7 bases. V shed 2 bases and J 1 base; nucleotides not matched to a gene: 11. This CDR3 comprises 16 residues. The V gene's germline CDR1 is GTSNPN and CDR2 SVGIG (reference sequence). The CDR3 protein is CAWSSTYGTASYEQYF. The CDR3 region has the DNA TGTGCCTGGAGTTCAACGTACGGGACAGCGTCCTACGAGCAGTACTTC.

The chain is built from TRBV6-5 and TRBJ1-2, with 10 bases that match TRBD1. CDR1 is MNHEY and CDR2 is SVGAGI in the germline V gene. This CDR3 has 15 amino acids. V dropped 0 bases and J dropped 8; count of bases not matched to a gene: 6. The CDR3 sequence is CASSYSGTGALGYTF. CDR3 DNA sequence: TGTGCCAGCAGTTACTCCGGGACAGGGGCTTTAGGCTACACCTTC.

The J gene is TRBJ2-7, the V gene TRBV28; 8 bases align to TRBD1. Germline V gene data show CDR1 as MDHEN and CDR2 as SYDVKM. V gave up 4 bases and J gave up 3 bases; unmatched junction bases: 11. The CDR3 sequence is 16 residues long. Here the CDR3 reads CASSSGTGTGDYEQYF. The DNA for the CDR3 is TGTGCCAGCAGTTCGGGTACCGGGACAGGAGACTACGAGCAGTACTTC.

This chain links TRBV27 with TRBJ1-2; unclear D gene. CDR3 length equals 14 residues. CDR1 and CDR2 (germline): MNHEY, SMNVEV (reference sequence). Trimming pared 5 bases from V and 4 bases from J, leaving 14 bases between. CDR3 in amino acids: CASSPRHPSYGYTF. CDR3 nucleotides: TGTGCCAGCAGTCCGCGACACCCATCCTATGGCTACACCTTC.

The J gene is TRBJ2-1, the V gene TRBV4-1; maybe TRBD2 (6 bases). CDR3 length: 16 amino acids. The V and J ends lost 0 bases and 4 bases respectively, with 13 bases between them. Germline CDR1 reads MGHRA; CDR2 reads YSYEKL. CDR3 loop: CASSQDPGTSYNEQFF. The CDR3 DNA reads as TGCGCCAGCAGCCAAGATCCGGGGACTTCTTACAATGAGCAGTTCTTC.

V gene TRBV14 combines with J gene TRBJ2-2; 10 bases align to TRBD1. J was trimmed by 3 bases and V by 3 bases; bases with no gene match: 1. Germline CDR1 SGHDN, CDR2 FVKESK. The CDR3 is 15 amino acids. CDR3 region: CASSHDRGHTGELFF. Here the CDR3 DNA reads TGTGCCAGCAGCCATGACAGGGGGCACACCGGGGAGCTGTTTTTT.

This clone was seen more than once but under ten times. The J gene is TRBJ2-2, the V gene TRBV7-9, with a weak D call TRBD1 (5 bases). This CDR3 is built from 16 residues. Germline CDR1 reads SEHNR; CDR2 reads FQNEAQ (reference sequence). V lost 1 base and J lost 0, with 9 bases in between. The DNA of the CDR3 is TGTGCCAGCAGCTTAGAAATAGGGGCGAACACCGGGGAGCTGTTTTTT. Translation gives CASSLEIGANTGELFF.

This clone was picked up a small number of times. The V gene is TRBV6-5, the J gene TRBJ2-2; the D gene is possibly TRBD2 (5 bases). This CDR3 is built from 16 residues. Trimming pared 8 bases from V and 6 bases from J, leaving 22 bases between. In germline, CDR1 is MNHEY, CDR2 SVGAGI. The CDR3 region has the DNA TGTGCCAGCCGTTTTGAGGGAACCGGAATCGCCGGGGAGCTGTTTTTT. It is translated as CASRFEGTGIAGELFF.

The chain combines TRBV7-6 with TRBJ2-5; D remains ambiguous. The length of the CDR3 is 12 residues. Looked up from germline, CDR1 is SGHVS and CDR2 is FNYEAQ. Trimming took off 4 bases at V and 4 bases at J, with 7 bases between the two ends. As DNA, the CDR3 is TGTGCCAGCAGCTCTAGAGGAGAGACCCAGTACTTC. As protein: CASSSRGETQYF.

The CDR3 sequence is CSVEDPGSSYEQYF. The CDR3 bases are TGCAGCGTTGAAGATCCTGGGAGCTCCTACGAGCAGTACTTC. This rearrangement joins TRBV29-1 to TRBJ2-5; maybe TRBD2 (5 bases). TRBJ2-7 explains the end of the DNA better; the J call may be wrong. The CDR3 length is 14 residues. Germline V lookup: CDR1 SQVTM, CDR2 ANQGSEA.

The CDR3 sequence: CASSQGSQGLSASYEQYF. The CDR3 DNA follows: TGTGCCAGCAGCCAAGGTTCCCAGGGTTTGTCCGCCTCCTACGAGCAGTACTTC. The chain joins TRBV4-2 to TRBJ2-7; possibly TRBD1 for D (5 bases). CDR3 length equals 18 residues. Trimming removed 1 base from V and 0 bases from J, with 19 bases in between. Germline CDR1 and CDR2: LGHNA and YNFKEQ.

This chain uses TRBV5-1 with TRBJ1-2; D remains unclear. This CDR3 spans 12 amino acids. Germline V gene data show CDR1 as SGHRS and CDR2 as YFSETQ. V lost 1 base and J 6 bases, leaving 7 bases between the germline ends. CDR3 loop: CASSLSENGYTF. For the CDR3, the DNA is TGCGCCAGCAGCTTGTCGGAGAATGGCTACACCTTC.